Given below is one T cell receptor beta chain in context. There are a few counts of this clone. The antigen this receptor binds is unknown. The input lacks base qualities; no much larger clone sits a single base away. For sequencing of the TCRbeta CDR3 region, genomic DNA was extracted from the sorted cells. The immunoSEQ Assay was used to sequence the TCRbeta CDR3 regions. What TCRdb holds here is the immuneACCESS table cut down to in-frame rearrangements. Part of the clones is not present; checked against another copy, under half of the missing clones reflect an unresolved V gene, and the others are unexplained. The sample data list 50,000 to 65,000 clones, and about 89% of these were observed just once. About 0.76% of the sample rests with the top ten. These data belong to a study of OX40 agonist ivuxolimab in advanced cancers. Broadly, across the study: Ivuxolimab, which targeted the costimulatory receptor OX40 (CD134), was an agonistic, fully human IgG2 monoclonal antibody. Intravenous ivuxolimab was administered to patients every 2 weeks at six dose levels: 0.01, 0.1, 0.3, 1.5, 3 and 10 mg/kg. Among the approximately 50 dose-escalation patients, some 19 had hepatocellular carcinoma, 15 melanoma, 9 renal cell carcinoma and 9 head and neck cancer. In the dose-escalation cohort, around four fifths of patients were male, and the mean age was approximately 60 years, with a range of 23 to 79. Prior anti-PD-1, anti-PD-L1 or anti-CTLA-4 therapy was permitted, and approximately 40% of dose-escalation patients had received checkpoint inhibitors. Partial responses occurred in three dose-escalation patients, of whom one had hepatocellular carcinoma and two had cutaneous melanoma. Peripheral TCRbeta sequencing was intended to test whether TCR sequence diversity was altered and clonal T-cell expansion was caused by ivuxolimab. The monotherapy dose-escalation portion (N of about 50 patients) of the phase I ivuxolimab trial is reported in the paper. Results and caveats for the whole study, not just this receptor: After ivuxolimab, CD8+ T cells had more expanded clones than CD4+ T cells on average. At doses of 0.1 to 3.0 mg/kg, clonal expansion of both CD4+ and CD8+ T cells in blood was seen between baseline and week 6. In the 0.1-3.0 mg/kg groups, partial responders had among the lowest normalized peripheral clonal expansion, particularly in CD8+ T cells. Low levels of normalized T-cell clonal expansion were also seen in some patients who did not respond. Antigen specificity was not determined for the clonally expanded peripheral T cells.

The CDR3 goes from the cysteine to the phenylalanine over 17 residues. Only the CDR3 region is kept as DNA, spanning 51 bases read in frame from base 1. V was cut back by 6 bases and J by 4 bases, leaving a gap of 19 bases between them. The germline V gene specifies SNHLY as CDR1 and FYNNEI as CDR2. Patients with autoimmune disease history or receiving systemic immunosuppression were excluded from the trial. In every dose cohort, peripheral blood was drawn for TCR sequencing at baseline, cycle 4 day 1, and cycle 7 day 1. Samples came from an open-label, multicenter, first-in-human phase I dose-escalation trial of ivuxolimab. The trial enrolled adults with locally advanced or metastatic head and neck squamous cell, hepatocellular, melanoma or renal cell carcinoma. Before TCR sequencing, CD4+ T cells and CD8+ T cells from peripheral blood were sorted into separate populations.

Sample: CD4+ or CD8+ T cells sorted from blood, taken in a trial of the OX40 agonist ivuxolimab. This receptor was obtained from an adult with an advanced solid tumor such as melanoma, head and neck, liver or kidney cancer. The V and J genes are TRBV2 and TRBJ2-6; tentative D gene TRBD2, with 5 bases matching. The nucleotide sequence is given as TGTGCCAGCAGATTTAGCGCTACGCGCCGAGGGGCCAACGTCCTGACTTTC. Protein translation: CASRFSATRRGANVLTF.